A selection of T cell receptor beta chains follows, all from one sample in a study of cytomegalovirus exposure and HLA in healthy donors. The repertoire was sequenced with immunoSEQ multiplex PCR; TCRdb's copy has only in-frame clones and lacks some. The table has some 150,000 clones, 60% to 85% seen once; the top ten hold roughly 0.76%. The sample consisted of PBMCs. These receptors all come from a female donor in good health and CMV-seronegative. CDR3s include the opening cysteine and the closing phenylalanine or tryptophan. Each record gives: V gene, J gene, D gene, clone size, CDR3 DNA, CDR3 protein. D genes are given only for firm matches. A clone size is listed for some rows: how often the clone was seen (once, few, many), or a class if it is expanded.

V: TRBV6-1; J: TRBJ2-2; D: NA; size: NA; DNA: TGTGCCAGCACCGAACTCTACGCGCACACCGGGGAGCTGTTTTTT; CDR3: CASTELYAHTGELFF
V: TRBV7-2; J: TRBJ2-3; D: TRBD2; size: NA; DNA: TGTGCCAGCCGGCTAGCGGGAGGGTGGGCAGATACGCAGTATTTT; CDR3: CASRLAGGWADTQYF
V: TRBV6-1; J: TRBJ2-2; D: NA; size: NA; DNA: TGTGCCAGCAGTGAATTCCCGGGGTCGAACACCGGGGAGCTGTTTTTT; CDR3: CASSEFPGSNTGELFF
V: TRBV18; J: TRBJ1-1; D: NA; size: NA; DNA: TGTGCCAGCTCACCAGTTGCAGTGCCGAACACTGAAGCTTTCTTT; CDR3: CASSPVAVPNTEAFF
V: TRBV7-2; J: TRBJ2-7; D: TRBD2; size: once; DNA: TGTGCCAGCAGCTTAGCTGCTAGCGGGAGGAGGGTTAGCTACGAGCAGTACTTC; CDR3: CASSLAASGRRVSYEQYF
V: TRBV4-1; J: TRBJ2-4; D: TRBD1; size: NA; DNA: TGCGCCAGCAGCCCGACGGACAGGGACAGTCAGTACTTC; CDR3: CASSPTDRDSQYF
V: TRBV14; J: TRBJ2-3; D: NA; size: once; DNA: TGTGCCAGCAGCCAAGTTCGGGGTACGCAGTATTTT; CDR3: CASSQVRGTQYF
V: TRBV7-2; J: TRBJ2-1; D: NA; size: NA; DNA: TGTGCCAGCAGCTTAGGGCGGCGGATCAATGAGCAGTTCTTC; CDR3: CASSLGRRINEQFF
V: TRBV7-2; J: TRBJ2-6; D: NA; size: NA; DNA: TGTGCCAGCAGCCTGGACATCTCTGGGGCCAACGGCCTGACTTTC; CDR3: CASSLDISGANGLTF
V: TRBV6-5; J: TRBJ2-1; D: TRBD2; size: NA; DNA: TGTGCCAGCAGTGTAGTAGCGGGAGCTTACAATGAGCAGTTCTTC; CDR3: CASSVVAGAYNEQFF
V: TRBV9; J: TRBJ1-6; D: TRBD1; size: NA; DNA: TGTGCCAGCAGCTTACGACAGGGTAATTCACCCCTCCACTTT; CDR3: CASSLRQGNSPLHF
V: TRBV29-1; J: TRBJ2-7; D: TRBD2; size: NA; DNA: TGCAGCGTTATCGCGGGGGGGCCGGGGCAGTACTTC; CDR3: CSVIAGGPGQYF
V: TRBV6-5; J: TRBJ1-1; D: NA; size: NA; DNA: TGTGCCAGCAGTTACGACCGGGGGGTAAACACTGAAGCTTTCTTT; CDR3: CASSYDRGVNTEAFF
V: TRBV11-2; J: TRBJ2-2; D: NA; size: once; DNA: TGTGCCAGCAGCTCGAACTTGATCGGGGAGCTGTTTTTT; CDR3: CASSSNLIGELFF
V: TRBV4-1; J: TRBJ2-1; D: TRBD1; size: NA; DNA: TGCGCCAGCCAGGGGGCTGTCACCTACAATGAGCAGTTCTTC; CDR3: CASQGAVTYNEQFF
V: TRBV29-1; J: TRBJ1-1; D: NA; size: NA; DNA: TGCAGCGTTGAAGAAGGGGCCGGAGCTTTCTTT; CDR3: CSVEEGAGAFF
V: TRBV7-2; J: TRBJ2-2; D: TRBD1; size: NA; DNA: TGTGCCAGCAGCTTGACAGGGCGTGTCGGGGAGCTGTTTTTT; CDR3: CASSLTGRVGELFF
V: TRBV2; J: TRBJ1-1; D: NA; size: NA; DNA: TGTGCCAGTTTGACAGCGATGAACACTGAAGCTTTCTTT; CDR3: CASLTAMNTEAFF
V: TRBV4-3; J: TRBJ1-2; D: TRBD1; size: NA; DNA: TGCGCCAGCAGCCAAGATTTGGGGACAGGGGTTGGCTACACCTTC; CDR3: CASSQDLGTGVGYTF
V: TRBV19; J: TRBJ2-7; D: TRBD2; size: NA; DNA: TGTGCCAGTACCCCGACTCCGGGACTAGCGGGCGAGCAGTACTTC; CDR3: CASTPTPGLAGEQYF
V: TRBV4-3; J: TRBJ1-4; D: NA; size: NA; DNA: TGCGCCAGCAGCCAAGCCGGCGGGGAGGGTGAAAAACTGTTTTTT; CDR3: CASSQAGGEGEKLFF
V: TRBV5-1; J: TRBJ1-1; D: TRBD1; size: NA; DNA: TGCGCCAGCAGCGAAGGACAGGGGGCGGCTTTCTTT; CDR3: CASSEGQGAAFF
V: TRBV27; J: TRBJ1-2; D: TRBD1; size: NA; DNA: TGTGCCAGCAGTATACAGGGGAACTATGGCTACACCTTC; CDR3: CASSIQGNYGYTF
V: TRBV5-4; J: TRBJ1-1; D: TRBD1; size: NA; DNA: TGTGCCAGCAGCTTGGGAGGGACAGCAGAATTCGAAGCTTTCTTT; CDR3: CASSLGGTAEFEAFF
V: TRBV11-2; J: TRBJ2-5; D: NA; size: NA; DNA: TGTGCCAGCAGCACACGAACCCGGGACATAAGAAGGGAGACCCAGTACTTC; CDR3: CASSTRTRDIRRETQYF
V: TRBV7-2; J: TRBJ2-7; D: TRBD2; size: NA; DNA: TGTGCCAGCAGCTCAGGACTAGCGGGAGCGGCGGGCGAGCAGTACTTC; CDR3: CASSSGLAGAAGEQYF
V: TRBV7-9; J: TRBJ2-3; D: TRBD2; size: NA; DNA: TGTGCCAGCAGCCCACCCCGCGGGGACTACAAATCTAGCACAGATACGCAGTATTTT; CDR3: CASSPPRGDYKSSTDTQYF
V: TRBV6-6; J: TRBJ1-1; D: NA; size: NA; DNA: TGTGCCAGCAGGAAAGGCGGTTCGAACACTGAAGCTTTCTTT; CDR3: CASRKGGSNTEAFF
V: TRBV6-5; J: TRBJ1-1; D: TRBD1; size: NA; DNA: TGTGCCAGCAGTTATACAGGGGCGACTGAAGCTTTCTTT; CDR3: CASSYTGATEAFF
V: TRBV5-1; J: TRBJ1-1; D: TRBD1; size: NA; DNA: TGCGCCAGCAGAGCTGGGACAGCGAACACTGAAGCTTTCTTT; CDR3: CASRAGTANTEAFF
V: TRBV13; J: TRBJ1-1; D: NA; size: NA; DNA: TGTGCCAGCAGCCGAGAGACAGCTGTGAACACTGAAGCTTTCTTT; CDR3: CASSRETAVNTEAFF
V: TRBV11-3; J: TRBJ2-7; D: NA; size: once; DNA: TGTGCCAGCAGCTTGGGAGAGGCCTACGAGCAGTACTTC; CDR3: CASSLGEAYEQYF
V: TRBV19; J: TRBJ2-1; D: NA; size: NA; DNA: TGTGCCAGTATCCGGACAGCTCTCGTGGTGAACAATGAGCAGTTCTTC; CDR3: CASIRTALVVNNEQFF
V: TRBV7-2; J: TRBJ2-3; D: NA; size: NA; DNA: TGTGCCAGCAGCGACCCTCCGGGGGGCGGAGATACGCAGTATTTT; CDR3: CASSDPPGGGDTQYF
V: TRBV7-9; J: TRBJ1-2; D: NA; size: NA; DNA: TGTGCCAGCAGTCTCTCCAGGGTAGTAGGCTATGGCTACACCTTC; CDR3: CASSLSRVVGYGYTF
V: TRBV5-4; J: TRBJ1-2; D: TRBD1; size: NA; DNA: TGTGCCAGCAGCTTGGGGCAGGGGGCCACCAACTATGGCTACACCTTC; CDR3: CASSLGQGATNYGYTF
V: TRBV7-7; J: TRBJ2-7; D: TRBD2; size: NA; DNA: TGTGCTAGCAGCGCACAATCTAGCGGTACCCGAAGGTTCTACGAGCAGTACTTC; CDR3: CASSAQSSGTRRFYEQYF
V: TRBV4-1; J: TRBJ2-7; D: NA; size: few; DNA: TGCGCCAGCAGCCAAGGAAGGGGCGGAAGCTCCTACGAGCAGTACTTC; CDR3: CASSQGRGGSSYEQYF
V: TRBV2; J: TRBJ1-2; D: TRBD1; size: few; DNA: TGTGCCAGCAGTGCAGGGACAGGGAAATATGGCTACACCTTC; CDR3: CASSAGTGKYGYTF
V: TRBV18; J: TRBJ2-7; D: NA; size: NA; DNA: TGTGCCAGCTCACCACAGACAATTAAGGCGTACGAGCAGTACTTC; CDR3: CASSPQTIKAYEQYF
V: TRBV15; J: TRBJ2-2; D: TRBD1; size: NA; DNA: TGTGCCACCAGCAGGGGGACAGGGGGGCGTTCCGGGGAGCTGTTTTTT; CDR3: CATSRGTGGRSGELFF
V: TRBV10-3; J: TRBJ2-7; D: TRBD2; size: NA; DNA: TGTGCCATCAGTGTGACTAGCGGGGGCTATTACGAGCAGTACTTC; CDR3: CAISVTSGGYYEQYF
V: TRBV7-8; J: TRBJ2-6; D: NA; size: NA; DNA: TGTGCCAGCAGCAGCAGGGACTCTGGGGCCAACGGCCTGACTTTC; CDR3: CASSSRDSGANGLTF
V: TRBV20-1; J: TRBJ2-5; D: NA; size: once; DNA: TGCAGTGCACTGAAGATGGAGACCCAGTACTTC; CDR3: CSALKMETQYF
V: TRBV5-1; J: TRBJ2-2; D: NA; size: NA; DNA: TGCGCCAGCAGCACTTCTCTCTCGAACACCGGGGAGCTGTTTTTT; CDR3: CASSTSLSNTGELFF